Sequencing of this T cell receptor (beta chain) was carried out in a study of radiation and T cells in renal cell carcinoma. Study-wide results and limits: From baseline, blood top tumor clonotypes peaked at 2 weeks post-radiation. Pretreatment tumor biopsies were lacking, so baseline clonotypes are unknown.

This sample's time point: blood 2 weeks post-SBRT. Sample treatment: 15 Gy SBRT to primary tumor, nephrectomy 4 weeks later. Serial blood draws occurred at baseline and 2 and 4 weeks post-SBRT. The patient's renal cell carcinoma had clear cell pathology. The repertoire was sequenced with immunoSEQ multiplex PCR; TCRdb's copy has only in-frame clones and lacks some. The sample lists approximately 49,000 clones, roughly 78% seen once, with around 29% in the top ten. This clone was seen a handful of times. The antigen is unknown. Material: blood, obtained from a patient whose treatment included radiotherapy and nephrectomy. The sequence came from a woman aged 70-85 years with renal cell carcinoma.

CDR3: CASSVEDSETYEQYF. The CDR3 DNA reads as TGTGCCAGCAGCGTAGAAGACAGTGAGACCTACGAGCAGTACTTC. The V and J genes are TRBV9 and TRBJ2-7; weak D call: TRBD1 (5 bases). With 0 bases removed from V and 2 bases from J, the gap between germline ends came to 12 bases. CDR1 and CDR2 from the germline V gene are SGDLS and YYNGEE. There are 15 residues in the CDR3.